The entry below describes one TCR beta chain. What it recognizes is unknown. This record belongs to a study of T-cell reconstitution after alpha-beta-depleted transplantation in children. Study observations and caveats: Fresh T-cell production supplied most of the T-cell counts and diversity seen one year after transplant. Surviving recipient T cells and thymic progenitors accounted for the high day-60 TCRbeta diversity observed in some patients.

Trimming cost V 2 bases and J 4 bases; bases outside gene matches: 12. Germline CDR1 reads SGHRS; CDR2 reads YFSETQ. The CDR3 covers 17 residues. The library targeted TCRbeta and was prepared with unique molecular identifiers. One entry per CDR3 protein results from TCRdb running MiXCR on the PCR reads. Of hundreds of thousands of distinct CDR3 sequences in the sample, less than 15% were seen once. The chain links TRBV5-1 to TRBJ2-5; TRBD2 matches at 9 bases. Sequenced material: PBMCs, taken before TCRalphabeta/CD19-depleted stem cell transplant. The sequence came from a girl aged 2 to 9 with congenital amegakaryocytic thrombocytopenia, due to receive a stem cell transplant. CDR3 residues: CASSFQASGKNLETQYF. CDR3 nucleotide sequence: TGCGCCAGCAGCTTCCAGGCTAGCGGGAAAAATTTAGAGACCCAGTACTTC.